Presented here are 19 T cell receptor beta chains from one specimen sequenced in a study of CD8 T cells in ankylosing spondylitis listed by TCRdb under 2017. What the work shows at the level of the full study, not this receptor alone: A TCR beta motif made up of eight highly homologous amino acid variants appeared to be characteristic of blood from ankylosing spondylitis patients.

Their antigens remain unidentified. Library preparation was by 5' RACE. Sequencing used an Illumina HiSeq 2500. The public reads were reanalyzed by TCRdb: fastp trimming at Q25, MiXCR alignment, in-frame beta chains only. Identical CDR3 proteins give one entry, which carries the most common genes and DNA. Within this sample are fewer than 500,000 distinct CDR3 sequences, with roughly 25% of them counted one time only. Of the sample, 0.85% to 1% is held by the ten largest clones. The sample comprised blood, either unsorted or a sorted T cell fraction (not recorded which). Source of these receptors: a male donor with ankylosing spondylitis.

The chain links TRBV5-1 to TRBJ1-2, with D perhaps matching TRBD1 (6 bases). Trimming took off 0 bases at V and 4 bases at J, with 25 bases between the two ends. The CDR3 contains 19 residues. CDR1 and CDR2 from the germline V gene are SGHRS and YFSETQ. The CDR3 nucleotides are TGCGCCAGCAGCTTGGGGAACTCCCTTTCCGGGACATTCTTCTATGGCTACACCTTC. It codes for CASSLGNSLSGTFFYGYTF. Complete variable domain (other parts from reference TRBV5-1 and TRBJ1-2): KAGVTQTPRYLIKTRGQQVTLSCSPISGHRSVSWYQQTPGQGLQFLFEYFSETQRNKGNFPGRFSGRQFSNSRSEMNVSTLELGDSALYLCASSLGNSLSGTFFYGYTFGSGTRLTVV.

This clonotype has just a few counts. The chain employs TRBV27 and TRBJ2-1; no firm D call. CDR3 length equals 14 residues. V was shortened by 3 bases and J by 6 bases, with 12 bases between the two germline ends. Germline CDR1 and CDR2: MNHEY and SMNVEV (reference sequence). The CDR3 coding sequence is TGTGCCAGCAGTTTGGTCGCCCCCCCCAATGAGCAGTTCTTC. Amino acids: CASSLVAPPNEQFF.

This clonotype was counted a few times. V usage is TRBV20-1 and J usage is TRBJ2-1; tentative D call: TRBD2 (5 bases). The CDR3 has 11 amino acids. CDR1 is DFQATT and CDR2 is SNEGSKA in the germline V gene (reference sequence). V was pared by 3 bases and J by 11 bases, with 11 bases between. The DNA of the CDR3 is TGCAGTGCTAGGGAGGCCCCAAAGCAGTTCTTC. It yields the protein CSAREAPKQFF.

CDR3 loop: CSVQETGNPNEQFF. The CDR3 coding sequence is TGCAGCGTTCAGGAGACGGGCAACCCCAATGAGCAGTTCTTC. The chain employs TRBV29-1 and TRBJ2-1; unclear D gene. The V and J ends lost 5 bases and 6 bases respectively, with 17 bases between them. This CDR3 is built from 14 residues. CDR1 and CDR2 from the germline V gene are SQVTM and ANQGSEA.

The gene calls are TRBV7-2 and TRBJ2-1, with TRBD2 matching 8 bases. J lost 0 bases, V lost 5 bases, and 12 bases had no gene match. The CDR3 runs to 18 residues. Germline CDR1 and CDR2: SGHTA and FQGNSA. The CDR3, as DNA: TGTGCCAGCAGCCCAGCGGGAGTGATAATCGGCTCCTACAATGAGCAGTTCTTC. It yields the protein CASSPAGVIIGSYNEQFF.

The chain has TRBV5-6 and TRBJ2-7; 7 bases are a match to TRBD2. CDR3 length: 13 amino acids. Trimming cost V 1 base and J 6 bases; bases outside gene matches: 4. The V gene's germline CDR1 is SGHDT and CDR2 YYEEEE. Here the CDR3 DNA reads TGTGCCAGCAGCTTGACGGGAGGAGGCGAGCAGTACTTC. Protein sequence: CASSLTGGGEQYF.

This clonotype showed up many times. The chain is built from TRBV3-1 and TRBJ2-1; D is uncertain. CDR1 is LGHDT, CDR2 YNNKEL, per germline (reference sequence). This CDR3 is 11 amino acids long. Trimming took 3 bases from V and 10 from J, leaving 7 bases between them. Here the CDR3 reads CASSQFWEQFF. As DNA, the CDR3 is TGTGCCAGCAGCCAGTTCTGGGAGCAGTTCTTC.

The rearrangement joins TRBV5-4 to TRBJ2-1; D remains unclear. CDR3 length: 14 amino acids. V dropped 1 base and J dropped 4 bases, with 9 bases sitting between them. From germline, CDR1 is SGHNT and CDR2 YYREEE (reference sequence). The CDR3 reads CASSLNPAYNEQFF. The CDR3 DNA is TGTGCCAGCAGCTTGAATCCAGCTTACAATGAGCAGTTCTTC. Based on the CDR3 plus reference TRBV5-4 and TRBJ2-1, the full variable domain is ETGVTQSPTHLIKTRGQQVTLRCSSQSGHNTVSWYQQALGQGPQFIFQYYREEENGRGNFPPRFSGLQFPNYSSELNVNALELDDSALYLCASSLNPAYNEQFFGPGTRLTVL.

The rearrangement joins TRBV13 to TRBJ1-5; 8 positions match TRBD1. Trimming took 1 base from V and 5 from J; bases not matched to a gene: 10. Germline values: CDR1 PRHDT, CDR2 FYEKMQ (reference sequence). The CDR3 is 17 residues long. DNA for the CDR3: TGTGCCAGCAGCTTAGAGGGTGGTGGGACAGGAGATCAGCCCCAGCATTTT. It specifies CASSLEGGGTGDQPQHF.

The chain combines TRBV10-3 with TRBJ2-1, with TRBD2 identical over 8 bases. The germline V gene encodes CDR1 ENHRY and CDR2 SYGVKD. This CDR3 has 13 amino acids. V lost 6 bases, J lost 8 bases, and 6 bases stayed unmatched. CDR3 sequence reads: CAISSGRGYEQFF. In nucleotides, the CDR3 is TGTGCCATCAGCAGCGGGAGAGGGTATGAGCAGTTCTTC.

The CDR3 DNA is TGTGCCAGCAGACCACAGGGGAATGAGCAGTTCTTC. Translated, it gives CASRPQGNEQFF. The genes are TRBV14 and TRBJ2-1; 7 positions agree with TRBD1. V shed 6 bases and J 7 bases; nucleotides not matched to a gene: 3. Germline-derived CDR1 and CDR2 are SGHDN and FVKESK. The CDR3 has 12 residues.

CDR3: CASSFDGISTDTQYF. The CDR3 bases are TGTGCCAGCAGCTTCGACGGCATTAGCACAGATACGCAGTATTTT. The chain uses TRBV7-9 and TRBJ2-3, with D hard to call. The germline gives CDR1 SEHNR, CDR2 FQNEAQ (reference sequence). The CDR3 is 15 amino acids. Between the trimmed V and J ends, which lost 3 bases and 0 bases, there was a span of 10 bases.

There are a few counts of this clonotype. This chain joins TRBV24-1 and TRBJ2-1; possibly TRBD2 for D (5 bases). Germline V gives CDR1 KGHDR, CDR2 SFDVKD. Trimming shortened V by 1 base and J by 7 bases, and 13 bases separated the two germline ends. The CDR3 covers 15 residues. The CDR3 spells CATSDLSADGNEQFF. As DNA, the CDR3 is TGTGCCACCAGTGATTTATCAGCGGATGGGAATGAGCAGTTCTTC.

The CDR3 DNA reads as TGCAGTGTACGGGAGAACTATGGCTACACCTTC. It codes for CSVRENYGYTF. The chain recombines TRBV20-1 with TRBJ1-2; D call uncertain. The CDR3 contains 11 residues. CDR1 is DFQATT and CDR2 is SNEGSKA in the germline V gene (reference sequence). With 7 bases removed from V and 2 bases from J, the gap between germline ends came to 8 bases.

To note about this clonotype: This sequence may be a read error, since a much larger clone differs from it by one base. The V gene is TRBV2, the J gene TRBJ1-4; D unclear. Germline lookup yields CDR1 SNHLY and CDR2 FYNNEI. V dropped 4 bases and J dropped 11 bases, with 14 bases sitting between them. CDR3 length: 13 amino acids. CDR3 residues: CASSGGRSDKLFF. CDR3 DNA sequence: TGTGCCAGCAGTGGCGGTCGCAGCGATAAACTGTTTTTT.

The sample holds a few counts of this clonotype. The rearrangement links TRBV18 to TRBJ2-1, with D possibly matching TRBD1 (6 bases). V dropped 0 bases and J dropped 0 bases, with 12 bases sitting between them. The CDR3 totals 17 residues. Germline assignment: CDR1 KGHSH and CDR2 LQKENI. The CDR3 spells CASSPPVGGASYNEQFF. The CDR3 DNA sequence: TGTGCCAGCTCACCACCGGTAGGGGGAGCCTCCTACAATGAGCAGTTCTTC.

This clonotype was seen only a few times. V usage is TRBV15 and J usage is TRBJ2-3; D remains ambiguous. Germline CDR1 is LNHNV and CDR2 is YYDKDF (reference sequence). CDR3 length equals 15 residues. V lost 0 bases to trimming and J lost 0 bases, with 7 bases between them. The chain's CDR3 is CATSRERLSTDTQYF. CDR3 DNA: TGTGCCACCAGCAGAGAGCGGCTTAGCACAGATACGCAGTATTTT. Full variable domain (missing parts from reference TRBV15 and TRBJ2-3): DAMVIQNPRYQVTQFGKPVTLSCSQTLNHNVMYWYQQKSSQAPKLLFHYYDKDFNNEADTPDNFQSRRPNTSFCFLDIRSPGLGDTAMYLCATSRERLSTDTQYFGPGTRLTVL.

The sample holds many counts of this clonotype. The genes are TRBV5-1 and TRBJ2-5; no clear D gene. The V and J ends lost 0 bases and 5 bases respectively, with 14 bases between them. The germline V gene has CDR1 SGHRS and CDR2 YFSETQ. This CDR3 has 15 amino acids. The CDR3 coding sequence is TGCGCCAGCAGCTTGGAGCCCAATTTATCGGAGACCCAGTACTTC. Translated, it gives CASSLEPNLSETQYF.

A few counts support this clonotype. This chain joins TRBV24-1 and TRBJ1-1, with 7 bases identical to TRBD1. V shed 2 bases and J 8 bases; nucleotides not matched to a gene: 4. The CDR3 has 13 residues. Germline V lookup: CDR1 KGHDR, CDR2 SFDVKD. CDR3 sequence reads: CATSDYWGQEAFF. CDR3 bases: TGTGCCACCAGTGATTATTGGGGACAGGAAGCTTTCTTT.